Following are 26 T cell receptor beta chains from one sample sequenced in a study of T cells in Graves' hyperthyroidism and ophthalmopathy. Authors of the study amplified TCR beta CDR3 regions from RNA transcripts. TCR CDR3 underwent first-round RT-PCR with the HTBI primer set. Using its own MiXCR run on the multiplex PCR reads, TCRdb lists one record per CDR3 protein. The repertoire consists of under 450,000 distinct CDR3 sequences, with around a sixth occurring once and the leading ten covering around 7%. Sequencing was carried out using blood. Receptors originate from a woman between 18 and 29 years old with Graves' hyperthyroidism.

This clonotype has a count of ten or more. The gene calls are TRBV30 and TRBJ2-1; 9 positions match TRBD1. The V gene end was trimmed by 1 base and the J gene end by 5 bases; junction bases not matched to a gene: 3. This CDR3 is built from 14 residues. Per germline, CDR1 GTSNPN and CDR2 SVGIG (reference sequence). CDR3 nucleotides: TGTGCCTGGAGTGCCGGGACAGGGAACAATGAGCAGTTCTTC. It codes for CAWSAGTGNNEQFF.

This chain uses TRBV12-3 or TRBV12-4 with TRBJ2-5, with D maybe TRBD1 (7 bases). The V end lost 2 bases, the J end lost 5 bases, and 30 bases lay between the germline ends. This CDR3 region has 20 residues. CDR3 sequence (DNA): TGTGCCAGCAGTTTAAGGCGGGGTGGCACCGGGGACAGAGAGCGCGAGACCCAGTACTTC. Residues: CASSLRRGGTGDRERETQYF.

This clonotype showed up many times. The chain employs TRBV5-1 and TRBJ2-7; tentatively, D is TRBD1 (5 bases). CDR3 length: 13 amino acids. The V and J ends lost 0 bases and 7 bases respectively, with 11 bases between them. Germline CDR1 is SGHRS and CDR2 is YFSETQ. The CDR3 here is CASSLDRPQEQYF. In DNA form, the CDR3 reads TGCGCCAGCAGCTTGGACAGGCCGCAAGAGCAGTACTTC. Based on the CDR3 plus reference TRBV5-1 and TRBJ2-7, the full variable domain is KAGVTQTPRYLIKTRGQQVTLSCSPISGHRSVSWYQQTPGQGLQFLFEYFSETQRNKGNFPGRFSGRQFSNSRSEMNVSTLELGDSALYLCASSLDRPQEQYFGPGTRLTVT.

Notes on this clonotype: This may be a read error, as it is one base from a much larger clone. V is TRBV5-5 and J is TRBJ2-7; no definite D call. The CDR3 length is 17 residues. Trimming took off 1 base at V and 0 bases at J, with 17 bases between the two ends. CDR1 is SGHKS and CDR2 is YYEKEE in the germline V gene (reference sequence). This CDR3 is CASSLLFMGCSSYEQYF. In DNA form, the CDR3 reads TGTGCCAGCAGCTTGTTATTCATGGGCTGTAGCTCCTACGAGCAGTACTTC.

J is TRBJ1-4 and V is TRBV12-3 or TRBV12-4, with no clear D. This CDR3 is built from 15 residues. Trimming cost V 6 bases and J 8 bases, with 19 bases left between them. CDR3 coding DNA: TGTGCCAGCAGCAGGAAGGGCCTCAGTCGAGAAAAACTGTTTTTT. Its protein is CASSRKGLSREKLFF.

This clonotype was counted many times. The chain couples TRBV4-1 to TRBJ2-5; D could derive from TRBD1 or TRBD2 (6 bases each). The CDR3 has 16 residues. Per the germline V gene, CDR1 is MGHRA and CDR2 is YSYEKL. The V gene lost 1 base and the J gene lost 5 bases, with 17 bases spanning the gap. The CDR3 region is CASSQAGAGPWETQYF. The CDR3 DNA sequence: TGCGCCAGCAGCCAAGCGGGGGCAGGTCCTTGGGAGACCCAGTACTTC.

This clonotype was seen ten or more times. The chain is built from TRBV28 and TRBJ2-7; the D gene is possibly TRBD2 (6 bases). Trimming shortened V by 7 bases and J by 1 base, and 14 bases separated the two germline ends. The CDR3 has 14 residues. Germline CDR1 is MDHEN and CDR2 is SYDVKM. CDR3 amino acids: CASTPGRESYEQYF. The DNA for the CDR3 is TGTGCCAGCACCCCAGGGCGGGAATCCTACGAGCAGTACTTC.

The chain joins TRBV11-2 to TRBJ2-7, with a weak D call TRBD1 (5 bases). With 5 bases removed from V and 5 bases from J, the gap between germline ends came to 13 bases. This CDR3 is 13 amino acids long. Germline CDR1 is SGHAT and CDR2 is FQNNGV. The CDR3 loop is CASSAERGNEQYF. CDR3 DNA: TGTGCCAGCAGCGCCGAAAGGGGCAACGAGCAGTACTTC.

As for this clonotype: Lacking the conserved final phenylalanine or tryptophan, this CDR3 likely reflects a read error. This rearrangement joins TRBV6-1 to TRBJ1-2; possibly TRBD1 for D (5 bases). Germline assignment: CDR1 MNHNS and CDR2 SASEGT. CDR3 length: 16 amino acids. The V and J ends lost 2 bases and 0 bases respectively, with 13 bases between them. CDR3 sequence: CASSENRDRPNYGYTL. Written as DNA, the CDR3 is TGTGCCAGCAGTGAAAACCGGGACCGACCTAACTATGGCTACACCCTC.

The rearrangement links TRBV6-1 to TRBJ2-3; TRBD1 matches 11 bases. The CDR3 covers 16 residues. Germline CDR1 and CDR2: MNHNS and SASEGT. J was trimmed by 6 bases and V by 5 bases; bases with no gene match: 10. In DNA form, the CDR3 reads TGTGCCAGCAGTCTCTGGACAGGGGGCGGGGGGGATACGCAGTATTTT. It encodes CASSLWTGGGGDTQYF.

This clonotype was seen only a few times. A junction end diverges from the germline sequence, so it may reflect a read error. This chain uses TRBV27 with TRBJ2-1; no clear D. The germline V gene encodes CDR1 MNHEY and CDR2 SMNVEV (reference sequence). This CDR3 is built from 13 residues. The CDR3 sequence is CASSLNSYNEQLF. The CDR3 DNA sequence: TGTGCCAGCAGTTTAAACTCCTACAATGAGCAGCTCTTC.

Many counts were recorded for this clonotype. This chain uses TRBV24-1 with TRBJ1-2; D might be TRBD1 (5 bases). In germline, CDR1 is KGHDR, CDR2 SFDVKD. Trimming took 3 bases from V and 4 from J, leaving 14 bases between them. This CDR3 is 15 amino acids long. The CDR3 DNA reads TGTGCCACCAGTGATCAGTTGGGACTCAGCTATGGCTACACCTTC. It specifies CATSDQLGLSYGYTF.

There are many counts of this clonotype. This chain joins TRBV7-9 and TRBJ2-7, with 10 bases identical to TRBD2. V was pared by 7 bases and J by 0 bases, with 3 bases of the junction left unmatched. This CDR3 spans 14 amino acids. Per germline, CDR1 SEHNR and CDR2 FQNEAQ (reference sequence). The CDR3 DNA is TGTGCCAGCACCCCTAGCGGGGGCTCCTACGAGCAGTACTTC. It encodes CASTPSGGSYEQYF.

Concerning this clonotype: A much larger clone lies one base from this, so it may be a read error. The chain joins TRBV28 to TRBJ2-1; D may correspond to TRBD1 or TRBD2 (5 bases each). The CDR3 spans 14 residues. Germline CDR1 reads MDHEN; CDR2 reads SYDVKM. Trimming shortened V by 3 bases and J by 6 bases, and 12 bases separated the two germline ends. CDR3 nucleotide sequence: TGTGCCAGCAGTTTCCAGGGACGGTGCAATGAGCAGTTCTTC. It translates to CASSFQGRCNEQFF.

V usage is TRBV5-6 and J usage is TRBJ2-5, with TRBD2 as a possible D gene (5 bases). CDR1 is SGHDT, CDR2 YYEEEE, per germline. The CDR3 is made up of 13 amino acids. The V and J ends lost 5 bases and 5 bases respectively, with 13 bases between them. The CDR3 sequence: CASRGSWQETQYF. As DNA, the CDR3 is TGTGCCAGCAGGGGGAGTTGGCAGGAGACCCAGTACTTC. Using reference TRBV5-6 and TRBJ2-5 for the parts outside the CDR3, the full variable domain is DAGVTQSPTHLIKTRGQQVTLRCSPKSGHDTVSWYQQALGQGPQFIFQYYEEEERQRGNFPDRFSGHQFPNYSSELNVNALLLGDSALYLCASRGSWQETQYFGPGTRLLVL.

This clonotype was detected once. V and J are TRBV4-1 and TRBJ1-5, with D tentatively TRBD1 (5 bases). Germline V CDR1 and CDR2: MGHRA, YSYEKL. V was clipped by 0 bases and J by 1 base, with 10 bases between them. The CDR3 has 16 residues. The CDR3 DNA reads TGCGCCAGCAGCCAAGACGGGACGACAAGCAATCAGCCCCAGCATTTT. Protein sequence: CASSQDGTTSNQPQHF.

The table lists this clonotype with a few counts. The chain links TRBV2 to TRBJ1-5; D remains ambiguous. The germline V gene has CDR1 SNHLY and CDR2 FYNNEI. The CDR3 contains 15 residues. V was shortened by 6 bases and J by 2 bases, with 14 bases between the two germline ends. In DNA, the CDR3 is TGTGCCAGCAGAGGGCAGGATCTTGGCAATCAGCCCCAGCATTTT. Translation: CASRGQDLGNQPQHF.

This clonotype has a count of ten or more. The chain links TRBV6-2 or TRBV6-3 to TRBJ1-5; 8 nucleotides agree with TRBD1. Per germline, CDR1 MNHEY and CDR2 SVGEGT. V lost 4 bases and J lost 6; bases outside the gene matches: 5. The CDR3 has 14 residues. The CDR3 sequence is CASSSDRAVQPQHF. The DNA of the CDR3 is TGTGCCAGCAGTTCGGACAGGGCAGTTCAGCCCCAGCATTTT.

The CDR3 loop reads CAWIGFSGANVLTF. The CDR3 coding sequence is TGTGCCTGGATAGGGTTCTCTGGGGCCAACGTCCTGACTTTC. J is TRBJ2-6 and V is TRBV30; no clear D. Germline V lookup: CDR1 GTSNPN, CDR2 SVGIG (reference sequence). The CDR3 sequence is 14 residues long. Trimming cost V 4 bases and J 0 bases, with 7 bases left between them.

At least ten counts were recorded for this clonotype. The rearrangement links TRBV12-3 or TRBV12-4 to TRBJ1-5; the match to TRBD1 covers 8 bases. The length of the CDR3 is 17 residues. V lost 5 bases to trimming and J lost 1 base; unmatched junction nucleotides: 10. The CDR3 here is CASSLLTGVGSNQPQHF. DNA for the CDR3: TGTGCCAGCAGTCTTTTGACAGGGGTAGGGAGCAATCAGCCCCAGCATTTT.

This clonotype has a handful of counts. The chain joins TRBV20-1 to TRBJ1-6; D not resolved. The CDR3 spans 15 residues. Trimming took 0 bases from V and 4 from J, leaving 10 bases between them. Germline CDR1 reads DFQATT; CDR2 reads SNEGSKA (reference sequence). The CDR3 region is CSARDVGRYNSPLHF. In DNA, the CDR3 is TGCAGTGCTAGAGATGTCGGACGGTATAATTCACCCCTCCACTTT.

This clonotype occurred many times. The chain is built from TRBV12-3 or TRBV12-4 and TRBJ2-5; 8 nucleotides agree with TRBD1. The CDR3 length is 14 residues. V trimming: 6 bases; J trimming: 5 bases; junction bases outside the gene matches: 8. The CDR3: CASSQDRVRETQYF. As DNA, the CDR3 is TGTGCCAGCAGCCAGGACAGGGTTCGGGAGACCCAGTACTTC.

To note about this clonotype: A clone one base away is much larger, so this may be a read error. The chain carries TRBV3-1 and TRBJ2-1; 12 nucleotides line up with TRBD2. The CDR3 runs to 17 residues. Germline CDR1 LGHDT, CDR2 YNNKEL (reference sequence). Trimming removed 0 bases from V and 9 bases from J; junction bases left unmatched: 9. The CDR3, as DNA: TGTGCCAGCAGCCAAGATCCCAGGACTAGCGGGGTGGTTGAGCAGTTCTTC. Translation gives CASSQDPRTSGVVEQFF.

This clonotype was counted many times. The chain combines TRBV3-1 with TRBJ1-1; 7 bases are shared with TRBD1. J gave up 0 bases and V 5 bases, and 6 bases lay outside the gene matches. This CDR3 region has 15 residues. Germline CDR1 and CDR2: LGHDT and YNNKEL (reference sequence). This CDR3 is CASSSRTGMNTEAFF. The CDR3 DNA is TGTGCCAGCAGCTCACGGACAGGAATGAACACTGAAGCTTTCTTT.

This clonotype was counted ten times or more. The rearrangement joins TRBV7-3 to TRBJ2-3; TRBD1 matches 8 bases. Germline V CDR1 and CDR2: SGHTA, FQGTGA. V shed 4 bases, J shed 1 base, and the junction held 4 bases outside the gene matches. This CDR3 comprises 15 residues. The DNA of the CDR3 is TGTGCCAGCAGCTCTGGACAGGGAGGCACAGATACGCAGTATTTT. Protein: CASSSGQGGTDTQYF.

This clonotype occurred many times. This sequence joins TRBV7-9 and TRBJ2-1, with 7 positions matching TRBD1. This CDR3 spans 13 amino acids. Germline assignment: CDR1 SEHNR and CDR2 FQNEAQ (reference sequence). J gave up 9 bases and V 5 bases, and 7 bases lay outside the gene matches. The CDR3 DNA sequence: TGTGCCAGCAGCCCCCCCGGGACAGCTGAGCAGTTCTTC. The encoded protein is CASSPPGTAEQFF.